This T cell receptor beta chain was recorded in a study of T cell clusters in autoimmune cytopenias. General study findings and limits: TRB repertoire shifts in secondary cytopenia and chronic lymphocytic leukemia mostly reflected lymphoma, not autoimmunity.

The CDR3 contains 15 residues. Each sample's input was 250 to 300 ng genomic DNA, 38,000 or so genome equivalents. TRB was amplified by touch-down multiplex PCR, primer pools A and B combined. TCRdb reprocessed the multiplex PCR reads, keeping one entry per CDR3 protein, no DNA. Recorded for this sample: some 5,600 distinct CDR3 sequences. As to this clonotype: Its specificity is not known.

Separately, the same data were catalogued under a study of T cell repertoires in aging, cancer and after chemotherapy.

The clonotype comes from a human donor in good health. The sample taken for sequencing was peripheral blood. The chain recombines TRBV12-3 or TRBV12-4 with TRBJ1-4; absent DNA, TCRdb's TRBD1 call cannot be checked. The CDR3 sequence: CASSLSGQTNEKLFF.